The rows below give T cell receptor beta chains drawn from one sample of a study of blood T cell repertoires in COVID-19. Produced via immunoSEQ multiplex PCR; TCRdb's table is partial and in-frame only. Among fewer than 250,000 clones listed, around 85% were seen once. The sequencing sample was made of peripheral blood. Every receptor here comes from a woman in her 50s with acute or convalescent COVID-19. CDR3s include the opening cysteine and the closing phenylalanine or tryptophan. Fields, in order: J gene, CDR3 length, clone size, V gene, D gene, CDR3 DNA, CDR3 protein. The D gene is left open where the match is weak. Only some rows state a clone size, as once, few, many or a class for expanded clones.

j_gene: TRBJ1-2; len: 16; abundance: NA; v_gene: TRBV6-1; d_gene: TRBD1; CDR3nt: TGTGCCAGCAGTGAAGTAGGGACAGTTTCCCCCCTAGGCTACACCTTC; CDR3aa: CASSEVGTVSPLGYTF
j_gene: TRBJ1-4; len: 14; abundance: NA; v_gene: TRBV6-5; d_gene: TRBD1; CDR3nt: TGTGCCAGCAGGGCGACAGGGGCGGATGAAAAACTGTTTTTT; CDR3aa: CASRATGADEKLFF
j_gene: TRBJ2-7; len: 18; abundance: NA; v_gene: TRBV5-1; d_gene: TRBD2; CDR3nt: TGCGCCAGCGCTCTGGGGCTAGCGGGGGGGAGATTCGGTTACGAGCAGTACTTC; CDR3aa: CASALGLAGGRFGYEQYF
j_gene: TRBJ1-1; len: 15; abundance: NA; v_gene: TRBV28; d_gene: NA; CDR3nt: TGTGCCAGCAGTTTATCCACGCCCCGGAGCGCTGAAGCTTTCTTT; CDR3aa: CASSLSTPRSAEAFF
j_gene: TRBJ1-5; len: 15; abundance: NA; v_gene: TRBV6-5; d_gene: TRBD1; CDR3nt: TGTGCCAGCAGCAGACAGGGGGCGAGCAATCAGCCCCAGCATTTT; CDR3aa: CASSRQGASNQPQHF
j_gene: TRBJ2-7; len: 16; abundance: NA; v_gene: TRBV5-6; d_gene: TRBD2; CDR3nt: TGTGCCAGCAGTTGGGGAGGGGAGGTACGATGGGACGAGCAGTACTTC; CDR3aa: CASSWGGEVRWDEQYF
j_gene: TRBJ2-7; len: 13; abundance: NA; v_gene: TRBV28; d_gene: NA; CDR3nt: TGTGCCAGCAGTCCCGGGTCCAACTACGAGCAGTACTTC; CDR3aa: CASSPGSNYEQYF
j_gene: TRBJ2-1; len: 20; abundance: NA; v_gene: TRBV15; d_gene: TRBD2; CDR3nt: TGTGCCACCAGCAGAGAATTAGGGCTAGCGGGAGGGCTCCGGGACAATGAGCAGTTCTTC; CDR3aa: CATSRELGLAGGLRDNEQFF
j_gene: TRBJ1-4; len: 16; abundance: NA; v_gene: TRBV7-6; d_gene: TRBD1; CDR3nt: TGTGCCAGCAGCTCACGCCCGGGACAGGGGAATGAAAAACTGTTTTTT; CDR3aa: CASSSRPGQGNEKLFF
j_gene: TRBJ2-7; len: 15; abundance: few; v_gene: TRBV11-2; d_gene: TRBD1; CDR3nt: TGTGCCAGCAGCCCCTGGGGACAGGGGAACTACGAGCAGTACTTC; CDR3aa: CASSPWGQGNYEQYF
j_gene: TRBJ2-7; len: 15; abundance: NA; v_gene: TRBV30; d_gene: TRBD2; CDR3nt: TGTGCCTCTTCCCTTTCGACTAGCGGGACGGGCGAGCAGTACTTC; CDR3aa: CASSLSTSGTGEQYF
j_gene: TRBJ1-5; len: 14; abundance: NA; v_gene: TRBV28; d_gene: NA; CDR3nt: TGTGCCAGCAGTTCCCCCGCCGCGGGTCAGCCCCAGCATTTT; CDR3aa: CASSSPAAGQPQHF
j_gene: TRBJ1-4; len: 16; abundance: NA; v_gene: TRBV6-5; d_gene: NA; CDR3nt: TGTGCCAGCAGTTACTCAAGCGCAGGGCGAGGTGAAAAACTGTTTTTT; CDR3aa: CASSYSSAGRGEKLFF
j_gene: TRBJ2-3; len: 11; abundance: once; v_gene: TRBV29-1; d_gene: TRBD1; CDR3nt: TGCAGCGCCGCGACAGGGGATACGCAGTATTTT; CDR3aa: CSAATGDTQYF
j_gene: TRBJ1-6; len: 14; abundance: NA; v_gene: TRBV25-1; d_gene: NA; CDR3nt: TGTGCCAGCAGTGACAGGGTAGGGTATTCACCCCTCCACTTT; CDR3aa: CASSDRVGYSPLHF